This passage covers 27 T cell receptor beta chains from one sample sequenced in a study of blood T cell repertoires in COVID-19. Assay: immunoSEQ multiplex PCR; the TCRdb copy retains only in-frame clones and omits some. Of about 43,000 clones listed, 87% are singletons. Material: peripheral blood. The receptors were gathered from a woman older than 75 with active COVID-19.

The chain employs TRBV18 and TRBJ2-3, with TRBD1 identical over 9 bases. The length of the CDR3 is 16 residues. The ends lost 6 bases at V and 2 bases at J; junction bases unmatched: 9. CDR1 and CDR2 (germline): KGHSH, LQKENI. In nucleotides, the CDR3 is TGTGCCAGCTCGAGGGGACAGGGAGGTGTCACAGATACGCAGTATTTT. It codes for CASSRGQGGVTDTQYF.

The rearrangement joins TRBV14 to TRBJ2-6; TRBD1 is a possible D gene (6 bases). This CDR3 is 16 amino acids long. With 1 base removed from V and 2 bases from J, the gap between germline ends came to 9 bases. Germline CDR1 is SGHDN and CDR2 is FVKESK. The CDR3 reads CASSQGYRAGANVLTF. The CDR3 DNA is TGTGCCAGCAGCCAAGGTTACAGGGCTGGGGCCAACGTCCTGACTTTC.

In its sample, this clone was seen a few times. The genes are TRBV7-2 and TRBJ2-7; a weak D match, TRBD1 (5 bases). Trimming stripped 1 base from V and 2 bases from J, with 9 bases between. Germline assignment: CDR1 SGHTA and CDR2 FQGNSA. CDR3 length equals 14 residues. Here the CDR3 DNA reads TGTGCCAGCAGCTTAGTGGCAGGGACCTACGAGCAGTACTTC. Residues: CASSLVAGTYEQYF.

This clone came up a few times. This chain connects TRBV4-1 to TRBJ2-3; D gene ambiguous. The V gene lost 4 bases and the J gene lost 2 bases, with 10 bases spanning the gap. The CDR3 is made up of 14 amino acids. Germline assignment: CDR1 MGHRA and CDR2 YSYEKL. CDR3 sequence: CASSRGPSTDTQYF. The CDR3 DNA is TGCGCCAGCAGCCGAGGCCCTTCCACAGATACGCAGTATTTT.

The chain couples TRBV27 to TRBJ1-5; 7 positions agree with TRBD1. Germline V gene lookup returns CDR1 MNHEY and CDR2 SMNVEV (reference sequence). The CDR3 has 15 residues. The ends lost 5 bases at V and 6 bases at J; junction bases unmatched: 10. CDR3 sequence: CASSRGGVSGQPQHF. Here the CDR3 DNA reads TGTGCCAGCAGTCGAGGGGGCGTGAGCGGTCAGCCCCAGCATTTT.

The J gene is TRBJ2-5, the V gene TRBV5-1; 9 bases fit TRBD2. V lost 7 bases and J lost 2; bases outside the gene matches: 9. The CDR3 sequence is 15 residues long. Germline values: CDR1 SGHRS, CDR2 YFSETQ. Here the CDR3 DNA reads TGCGCCAGCGGGTCTAGCGGGGCCCTTCAAGAGACCCAGTACTTC. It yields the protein CASGSSGALQETQYF.

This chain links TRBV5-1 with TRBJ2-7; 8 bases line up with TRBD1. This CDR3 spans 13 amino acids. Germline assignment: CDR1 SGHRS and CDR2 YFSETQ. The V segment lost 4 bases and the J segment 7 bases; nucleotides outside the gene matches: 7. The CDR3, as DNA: TGCGCCAGCAGCCCGTCGGGGACAGGAGAGCAGTACTTC. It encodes CASSPSGTGEQYF.

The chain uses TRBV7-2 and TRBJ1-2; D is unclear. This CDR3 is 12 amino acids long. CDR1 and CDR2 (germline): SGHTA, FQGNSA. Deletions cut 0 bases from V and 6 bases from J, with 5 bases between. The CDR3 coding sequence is TGTGCCAGCAGCTTAGCGAGGGATGGCTACACCTTC. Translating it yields CASSLARDGYTF.

The CDR3 loop reads CASSPVRDTQYF. The CDR3 nucleotides are TGTGCCAGCAGCCCTGTCAGGGATACGCAGTATTTT. The chain links TRBV6-2 or TRBV6-3 to TRBJ2-3; D remains unclear. Trimming removed 6 bases at V and 6 bases at J, with 10 bases between. CDR1 is MNHEY and CDR2 is SVGEGT in the germline V gene. The CDR3 is 12 residues long.

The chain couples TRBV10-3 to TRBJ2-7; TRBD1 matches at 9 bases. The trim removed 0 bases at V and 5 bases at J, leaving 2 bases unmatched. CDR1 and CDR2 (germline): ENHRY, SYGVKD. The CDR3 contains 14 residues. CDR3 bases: TGTGCCATCAGTGAGTCGGACAGGGGTCACGAGCAGTACTTC. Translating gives CAISESDRGHEQYF.

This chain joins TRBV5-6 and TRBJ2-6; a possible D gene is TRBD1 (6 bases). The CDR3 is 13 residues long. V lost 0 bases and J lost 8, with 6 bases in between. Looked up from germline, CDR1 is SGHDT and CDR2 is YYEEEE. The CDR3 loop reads CASSLGGPNVLTF. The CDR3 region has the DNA TGTGCCAGCAGCTTGGGGGGGCCCAACGTCCTGACTTTC.

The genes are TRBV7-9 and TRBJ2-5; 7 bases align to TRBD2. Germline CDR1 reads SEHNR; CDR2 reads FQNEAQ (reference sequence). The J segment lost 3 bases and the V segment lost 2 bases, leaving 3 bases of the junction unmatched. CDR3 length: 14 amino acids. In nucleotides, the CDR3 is TGTGCCAGCAGCTTAATGGCGGGGGAAGAGACCCAGTACTTC. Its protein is CASSLMAGEETQYF.

CDR3 sequence (DNA): TGTGCCACCAGCAGAGAGCGGGGATATAACACCGGGGAGCTGTTTTTT. It translates to CATSRERGYNTGELFF. The chain recombines TRBV15 with TRBJ2-2, with a possible D match to TRBD2 (6 bases). The CDR3 consists of 16 residues. Trimming took 0 bases from V and 2 from J, leaving 10 bases between them. Per germline, CDR1 LNHNV and CDR2 YYDKDF (reference sequence).

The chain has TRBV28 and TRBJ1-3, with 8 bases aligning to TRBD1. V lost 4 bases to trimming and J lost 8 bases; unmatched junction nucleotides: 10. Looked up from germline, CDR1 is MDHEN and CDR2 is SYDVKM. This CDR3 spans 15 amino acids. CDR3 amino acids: CASSYRRQGRHTIYF. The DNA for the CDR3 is TGTGCCAGCAGTTACCGCCGACAGGGGCGACACACCATATATTTT.

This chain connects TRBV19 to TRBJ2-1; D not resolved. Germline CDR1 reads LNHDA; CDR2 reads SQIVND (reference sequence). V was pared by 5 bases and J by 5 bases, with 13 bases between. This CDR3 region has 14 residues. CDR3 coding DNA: TGTGCCAGTAGTGTTGGAGCAGCCAACAATGAGCAGTTCTTC. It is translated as CASSVGAANNEQFF.

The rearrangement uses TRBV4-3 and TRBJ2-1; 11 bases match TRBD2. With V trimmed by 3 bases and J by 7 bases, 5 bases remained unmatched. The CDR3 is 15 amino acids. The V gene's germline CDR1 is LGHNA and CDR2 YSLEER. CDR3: CASSHTSGGGNEQFF. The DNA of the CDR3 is TGCGCCAGCAGCCACACTAGCGGGGGTGGGAATGAGCAGTTCTTC.

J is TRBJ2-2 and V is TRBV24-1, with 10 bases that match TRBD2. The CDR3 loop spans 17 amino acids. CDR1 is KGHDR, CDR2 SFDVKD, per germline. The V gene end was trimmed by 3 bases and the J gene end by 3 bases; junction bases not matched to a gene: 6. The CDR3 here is CATSDPAGGSYTGELFF. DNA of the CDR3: TGTGCCACCAGTGATCCAGCGGGGGGGAGTTACACCGGGGAGCTGTTTTTT.

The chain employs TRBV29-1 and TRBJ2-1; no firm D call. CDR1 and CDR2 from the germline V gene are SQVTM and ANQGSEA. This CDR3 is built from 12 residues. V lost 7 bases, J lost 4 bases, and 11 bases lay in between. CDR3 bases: TGCAGCGGTAAGATAGAGTACAATGAGCAGTTCTTC. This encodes CSGKIEYNEQFF.

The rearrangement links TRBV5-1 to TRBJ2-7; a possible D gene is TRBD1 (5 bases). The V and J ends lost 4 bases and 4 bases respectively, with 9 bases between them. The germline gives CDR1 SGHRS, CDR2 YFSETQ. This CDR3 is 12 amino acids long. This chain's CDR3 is CASSMTAYEQYF. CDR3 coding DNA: TGCGCCAGCAGCATGACAGCGTACGAGCAGTACTTC.

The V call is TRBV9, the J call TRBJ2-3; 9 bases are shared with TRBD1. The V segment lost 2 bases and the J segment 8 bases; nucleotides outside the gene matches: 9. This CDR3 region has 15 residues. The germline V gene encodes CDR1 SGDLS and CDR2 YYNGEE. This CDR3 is CASSVRQGDEVTQYF. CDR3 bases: TGTGCCAGCAGCGTCCGACAGGGGGATGAAGTTACGCAGTATTTT.

In DNA, the CDR3 is TGTGCCAGCAGCCCGGGGACAGGACCAAACTATGGCTACACCTTC. Its translation: CASSPGTGPNYGYTF. The chain couples TRBV7-2 to TRBJ1-2, with TRBD1 matching over 8 bases. CDR3 length: 15 amino acids. Germline trimming cut 5 bases from V and 2 bases from J; bases unmatched to any gene: 7. CDR1 and CDR2 from the germline V gene are SGHTA and FQGNSA.

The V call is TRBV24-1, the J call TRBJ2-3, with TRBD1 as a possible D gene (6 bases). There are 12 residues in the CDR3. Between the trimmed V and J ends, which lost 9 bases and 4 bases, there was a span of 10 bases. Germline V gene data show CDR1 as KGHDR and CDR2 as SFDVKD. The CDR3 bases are TGTGCCACCTCACAGGGACCAGATACGCAGTATTTT. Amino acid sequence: CATSQGPDTQYF.

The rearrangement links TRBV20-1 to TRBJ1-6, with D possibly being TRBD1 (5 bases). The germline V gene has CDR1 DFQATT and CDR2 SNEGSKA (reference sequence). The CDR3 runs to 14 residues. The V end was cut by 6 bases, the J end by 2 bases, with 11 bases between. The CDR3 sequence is CSASRGTYNSPLHF. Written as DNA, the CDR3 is TGCAGTGCAAGTCGGGGGACCTATAATTCACCCCTCCACTTT.

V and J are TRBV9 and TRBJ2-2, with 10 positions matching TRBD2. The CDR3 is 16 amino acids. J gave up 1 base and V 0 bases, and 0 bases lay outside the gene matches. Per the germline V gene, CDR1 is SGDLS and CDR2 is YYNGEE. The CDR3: CASSVGLAGNTGELFF. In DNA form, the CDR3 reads TGTGCCAGCAGCGTAGGACTAGCGGGGAACACCGGGGAGCTGTTTTTT.

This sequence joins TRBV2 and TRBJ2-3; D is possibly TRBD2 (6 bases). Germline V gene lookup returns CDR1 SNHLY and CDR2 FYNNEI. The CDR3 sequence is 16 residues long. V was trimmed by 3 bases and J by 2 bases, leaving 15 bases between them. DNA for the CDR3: TGTGCCAGCAGTGATTCGTTGCGGGGTTCCACAGATACGCAGTATTTT. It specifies CASSDSLRGSTDTQYF.

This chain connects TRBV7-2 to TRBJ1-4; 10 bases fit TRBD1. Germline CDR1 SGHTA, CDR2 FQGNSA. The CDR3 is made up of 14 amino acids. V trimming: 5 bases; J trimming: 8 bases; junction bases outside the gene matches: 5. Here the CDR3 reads CASSRQGAQEKLFF. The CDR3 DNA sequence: TGTGCCAGCAGCAGACAGGGGGCGCAGGAAAAACTGTTTTTT.

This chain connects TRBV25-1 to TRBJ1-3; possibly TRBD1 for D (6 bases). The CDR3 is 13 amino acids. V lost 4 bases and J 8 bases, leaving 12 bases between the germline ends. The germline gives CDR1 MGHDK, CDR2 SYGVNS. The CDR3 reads CASSVGGRDTIYF. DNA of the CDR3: TGTGCCAGCAGTGTAGGGGGACGGGACACCATATATTTT.